Listed below are T cell receptor beta chains from one sample, sequenced in a study of T cell responses to AZD1222 COVID-19 vaccine. Libraries were prepared by immunoSEQ multiplex PCR; TCRdb keeps only in-frame clonotypes and omits some of them. This table holds tens of thousands of clones, nearly 90% found once. This material consisted of peripheral blood, taken 28 days after the second AZD1222 dose. The source is an adult who received the AZD1222 COVID-19 vaccine. Each CDR3 is given with its conserved first and last residue. The D gene is left open where the match is weak. Clone size is stated in some rows and not others, as once, few, many or a class when expanded.

v_gene	abundance	j_gene	d_gene	CDR3nt	CDR3aa
TRBV7-6	NA	TRBJ1-5	TRBD1	TGTGCCAGCAGCCCTGGGACAGTAGGAAATCAGCCCCAGCATTTT	CASSPGTVGNQPQHF
TRBV10-3	NA	TRBJ2-7	NA	TGTGCCATCAGTGTTGGGCGAACGACCTACGAGCAGTACTTC	CAISVGRTTYEQYF
TRBV11-2	once	TRBJ2-5	NA	TGTGCCAGCAGCACCCCGGGGGCAGGGGAGACCCAGTACTTC	CASSTPGAGETQYF
TRBV29-1	NA	TRBJ1-4	NA	TGCAGCGTTTGGGGATCCGGTAATGAAAAACTGTTTTTT	CSVWGSGNEKLFF
TRBV7-9	NA	TRBJ1-2	NA	TGTGCCAGCAGCTTGGGGGGCGTTGGCTATGGCTACACCTTC	CASSLGGVGYGYTF
TRBV7-3	NA	TRBJ2-2	TRBD1	TGTGCCAGCAACGATCCAGGGGGCGAAGCCGGGGAGCTGTTTTTT	CASNDPGGEAGELFF
TRBV18	NA	TRBJ1-2	NA	TGTGCCAGCTCACTGGGCATGATGAACTATGGCTACACCTTC	CASSLGMMNYGYTF
TRBV4-2	NA	TRBJ2-5	NA	TGTGCCAGCAGCCAAGACCCCCGAACGGAGACCCAGTACTTC	CASSQDPRTETQYF
TRBV5-4	once	TRBJ2-3	NA	TGTGCCAGCAGCTTGGGGAAGGGGTTTTTTAACTACACAGATACGCAGTATTTT	CASSLGKGFFNYTDTQYF
TRBV15	NA	TRBJ1-6	NA	TGTGCCACCAGCAGAGATTTCCATTCACCCCTCCACTTT	CATSRDFHSPLHF
TRBV4-1	NA	TRBJ2-1	TRBD2	TGCGCCAGCAGCCCCGGGGGGGCCTCCTACAATGAGCAGTTCTTC	CASSPGGASYNEQFF
TRBV12-5	NA	TRBJ2-2	NA	TGTGCTAGTGGTTTGGTAGTCGGGAGTGGGTCGACCGGGGAGCTGTTTTTT	CASGLVVGSGSTGELFF
TRBV6-5	NA	TRBJ1-1	TRBD1	TGTGCCAGCAGTACTAGGACAGGGGCATACACTGAAGCTTTCTTT	CASSTRTGAYTEAFF
TRBV7-8	NA	TRBJ2-7	TRBD1	TGTGCCAGCAGCCCCGTGTTTCAGGGGGCGGGCGAGCAGTACTTC	CASSPVFQGAGEQYF
TRBV5-4	NA	TRBJ2-1	TRBD2	TGTGCCAGCAGCTTTAGCGGGAGTAGACACAATGAGCAGTTCTTC	CASSFSGSRHNEQFF
TRBV27	few	TRBJ2-2	NA	TGTGCCAGCTCCACCCGCTGGAGCGCGAACACCGGGGAGCTGTTTTTT	CASSTRWSANTGELFF